Sequencing of this T cell receptor beta chain was carried out in a study of cytomegalovirus exposure and HLA in healthy donors. Study results and caveats: A later analysis found common viral pathogens apparently linked to several of the most significant clusters. The only immune exposure information that was available was CMV serostatus. In a later analysis, TCR beta V- and J-gene trimming showed a link to a missense DCLRE1C variant.

On this clone itself: Its antigen is not known.

J gave up 6 bases and V 8 bases, and 11 bases lay outside the gene matches. The length of the CDR3 is 14 residues. Germline CDR1 is SNHLY and CDR2 is FYNNEI. Researchers ran the PCR with 60 Vbeta and 13 Jbeta primers. TCRdb keeps only in-frame clones here, not all; method: immunoSEQ multiplex PCR. The data contain 160,000 or so clones, roughly 80% of them singletons. The receptor comes from a male donor in good health and CMV-seropositive. What was sequenced was PBMCs. The gene calls are TRBV2 and TRBJ2-7, with 9 nucleotides matching TRBD1. The CDR3 region is CASATGTGRAEQYF. The DNA of the CDR3 is TGTGCCAGCGCAACCGGGACAGGGCGTGCCGAGCAGTACTTC.